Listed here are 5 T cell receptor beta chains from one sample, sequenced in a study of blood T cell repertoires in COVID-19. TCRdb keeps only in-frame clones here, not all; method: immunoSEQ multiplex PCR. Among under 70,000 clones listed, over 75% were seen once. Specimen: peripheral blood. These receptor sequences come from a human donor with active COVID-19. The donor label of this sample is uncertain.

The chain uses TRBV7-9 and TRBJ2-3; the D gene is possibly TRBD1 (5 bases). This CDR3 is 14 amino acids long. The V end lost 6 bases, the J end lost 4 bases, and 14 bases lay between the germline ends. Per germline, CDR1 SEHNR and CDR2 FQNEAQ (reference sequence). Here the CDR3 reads CASSQGPASDTQYF. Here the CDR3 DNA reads TGTGCCAGCAGTCAGGGCCCCGCATCAGATACGCAGTATTTT.

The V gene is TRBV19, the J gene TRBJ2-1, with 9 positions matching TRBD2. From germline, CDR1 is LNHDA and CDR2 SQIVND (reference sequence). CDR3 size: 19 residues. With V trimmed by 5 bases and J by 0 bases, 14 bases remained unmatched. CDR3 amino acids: CASSARPSGTFSSYNEQFF. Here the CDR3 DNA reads TGTGCCAGTAGTGCCCGCCCTAGCGGGACCTTTAGCTCCTACAATGAGCAGTTCTTC.

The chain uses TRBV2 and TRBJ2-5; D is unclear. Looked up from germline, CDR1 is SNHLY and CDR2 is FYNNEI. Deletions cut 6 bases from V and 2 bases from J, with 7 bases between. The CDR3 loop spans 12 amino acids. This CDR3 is CASRTQQETQYF. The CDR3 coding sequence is TGTGCCAGCAGGACACAGCAAGAGACCCAGTACTTC.

DNA for the CDR3: TGTGCCAGCCATCCTGCGGACTACGCAGGCAGGTACCAAGAGACCCAGTACTTC. It specifies CASHPADYAGRYQETQYF. The chain recombines TRBV7-2 with TRBJ2-5; the D gene is possibly TRBD2 (6 bases). Trimming removed 8 bases from V and 0 bases from J, with 25 bases in between. This CDR3 contains 18 residues. The germline gives CDR1 SGHTA, CDR2 FQGNSA. The whole variable domain, remainder taken from reference TRBV7-2 and TRBJ2-5, is GAGVSQSPSNKVTEKGKDVELRCDPISGHTALYWYRQSLGQGLEFLIYFQGNSAPDKSGLPSDRFSAERTGGSVSTLTIQRTQQEDSAVYLCASHPADYAGRYQETQYFGPGTRLLVL.

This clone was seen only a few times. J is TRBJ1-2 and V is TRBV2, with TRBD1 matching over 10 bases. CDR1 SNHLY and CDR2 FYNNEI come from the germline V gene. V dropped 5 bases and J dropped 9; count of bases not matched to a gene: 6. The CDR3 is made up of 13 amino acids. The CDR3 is CASSPGQGYRYTF. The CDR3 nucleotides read TGTGCCAGCAGTCCGGGACAGGGGTACCGCTACACCTTC.